This is a list of T cell receptor beta chains from one sample in a study. In TCRdb, the 5' RACE reads were re-called with MiXCR into one record per CDR3 protein. The sample yields around 50,000 distinct CDR3 sequences, over 15% seen once. The sample comprised naive CD4+ T cells sorted from blood. These receptors all stem from a female donor with breast cancer. CDR3s include the opening cysteine and the closing phenylalanine or tryptophan. Fields, in order: J gene, clone size, V gene, D gene, CDR3 DNA, CDR3 protein. The D gene is left open where the match is weak. Only some rows state a clone size, as once, few, many or a class for expanded clones.

j_call: TRBJ2-3
clone_size: NA
v_call: TRBV20-1
d_call: NA
cdr3_nt: TGCAGTGCTGTACCTGCAGATACGCAGTATTTT
cdr3_aa: CSAVPADTQYF

j_call: TRBJ2-3
clone_size: few
v_call: TRBV7-9
d_call: TRBD2
cdr3_nt: TGTGCCAGCAGCCTGGCGAGCGGGGCAACAGATACGAAGTATTTT
cdr3_aa: CASSLASGATDTKYF

j_call: TRBJ1-4
clone_size: few
v_call: TRBV5-1
d_call: TRBD1
cdr3_nt: TGCGCCAGCAGCTTGGCCGGGACAGGGGAAGAAAAACTGTTTTTT
cdr3_aa: CASSLAGTGEEKLFF

j_call: TRBJ1-1
clone_size: few
v_call: TRBV28
d_call: TRBD1
cdr3_nt: TGTGCCAGCAGTATGGGGGCAGGGGGCAAGGACACTGAAGCTTTCTTT
cdr3_aa: CASSMGAGGKDTEAFF

j_call: TRBJ2-2
clone_size: few
v_call: TRBV27
d_call: TRBD2
cdr3_nt: TGTGCCAGCAGTTTTAGCGGGAGGTACACCGGGGAGCTGTTTTTT
cdr3_aa: CASSFSGRYTGELFF

j_call: TRBJ2-2
clone_size: NA
v_call: TRBV4-1
d_call: TRBD2
cdr3_nt: TGCGCCAGCAGCCAAGGACTAGCGGGAGAAAGAGCCGGGGAGCTGTTTTTT
cdr3_aa: CASSQGLAGERAGELFF

j_call: TRBJ2-1
clone_size: few
v_call: TRBV6-5
d_call: TRBD1
cdr3_nt: TGTGCCAGCAGTTACTCCGTAGGAACAGGGGCTGAGCAGTTCTTC
cdr3_aa: CASSYSVGTGAEQFF

j_call: TRBJ2-2
clone_size: many
v_call: TRBV5-1
d_call: TRBD2
cdr3_nt: TGCGCCAGCAGCTTGACTAGCGGGCCCGGGGAGCTGTTTTTT
cdr3_aa: CASSLTSGPGELFF

j_call: TRBJ2-1
clone_size: few
v_call: TRBV12-3/TRBV12-4
d_call: TRBD2
cdr3_nt: TGTGCCAGCAGTTTCGGGACTAGCGGGAGGGCTAAGTTCTTC
cdr3_aa: CASSFGTSGRAKFF

j_call: TRBJ2-1
clone_size: NA
v_call: TRBV5-1
d_call: NA
cdr3_nt: TGCGCCAGCAGCGAAGGGGTTAGGGGAGATGAGCAGTTCTTC
cdr3_aa: CASSEGVRGDEQFF

j_call: TRBJ1-1
clone_size: many
v_call: TRBV5-1
d_call: NA
cdr3_nt: TGCGCCAGCAGCTTGGTTGGATCTGAAGCTTTCTTT
cdr3_aa: CASSLVGSEAFF

j_call: TRBJ2-7
clone_size: few
v_call: TRBV7-2
d_call: NA
cdr3_nt: TGTGCCAGCAGCTTGCGGCTAGCGAACGAGCAGTACTTC
cdr3_aa: CASSLRLANEQYF

j_call: TRBJ1-5
clone_size: NA
v_call: TRBV7-2
d_call: NA
cdr3_nt: TGTGCCTGCAGCCCCGGGGTGGGGGCAGGGAATCAGCCCCAGCATTTT
cdr3_aa: CACSPGVGAGNQPQHF

j_call: TRBJ1-6
clone_size: many
v_call: TRBV20-1
d_call: NA
cdr3_nt: TGCAGTGCTAGACCCCCCCTTGATAATTCACCCCTCCACTTT
cdr3_aa: CSARPPLDNSPLHF

j_call: TRBJ2-3
clone_size: NA
v_call: TRBV5-1
d_call: NA
cdr3_nt: TGCGCCAGCAGCACGACGACAGGGAGGGTTTGGGATACGCAGTATTTT
cdr3_aa: CASSTTTGRVWDTQYF

j_call: TRBJ2-1
clone_size: NA
v_call: TRBV6-2/TRBV6-3
d_call: TRBD2
cdr3_nt: TGTGCCAGCAGCATCCTAGCGGGAGGGTCCGTCTCCTACAATGAGCAGTTCTTC
cdr3_aa: CASSILAGGSVSYNEQFF

j_call: TRBJ2-7
clone_size: few
v_call: TRBV5-1
d_call: TRBD2
cdr3_nt: TGCGCCAGCAGCTGGGGACTAGCAGCCGTCTCCTACGAGCAGTACTTC
cdr3_aa: CASSWGLAAVSYEQYF

j_call: TRBJ2-7
clone_size: many
v_call: TRBV5-1
d_call: TRBD2
cdr3_nt: TGCGCCAGCAGCTTGGCCGGTAGCGGGGCCGGGGACTACGAGCAGTACTTC
cdr3_aa: CASSLAGSGAGDYEQYF

j_call: TRBJ2-3
clone_size: many
v_call: TRBV6-5
d_call: NA
cdr3_nt: TGTGCCAGCAGTTACCTCCAGCGGACTAAGCAGTATTTT
cdr3_aa: CASSYLQRTKQYF

j_call: TRBJ2-1
clone_size: many
v_call: TRBV19
d_call: TRBD2
cdr3_nt: TGTGCCAGTAGGCTTAGCGGGGGGCTTCACAATGAGCAGTTCTTC
cdr3_aa: CASRLSGGLHNEQFF

j_call: TRBJ1-3
clone_size: many
v_call: TRBV6-1
d_call: NA
cdr3_nt: TGTGCCAGCAGCCCTGGGACCCGAAACACCATATATTTT
cdr3_aa: CASSPGTRNTIYF

j_call: TRBJ2-7
clone_size: few
v_call: TRBV4-3
d_call: TRBD1
cdr3_nt: TGCGCCAGCAGCCAAGATCAGGGGGCTTACTACGAGCAGTACTTC
cdr3_aa: CASSQDQGAYYEQYF

j_call: TRBJ1-2
clone_size: few
v_call: TRBV5-1
d_call: NA
cdr3_nt: TGCGCCAGCAGCCCTAACCCCGGAACCTATGGCTACGCCTTC
cdr3_aa: CASSPNPGTYGYAF

j_call: TRBJ2-1
clone_size: few
v_call: TRBV2
d_call: NA
cdr3_nt: TGTGCCAGCAGGGCCGGGGCCCTCTACAATGAGCAGTTCTTC
cdr3_aa: CASRAGALYNEQFF

j_call: TRBJ2-7
clone_size: few
v_call: TRBV7-9
d_call: NA
cdr3_nt: TGTGCCAGCAGCTCGCGACAGAATGCCTACGAGCAGTACTTC
cdr3_aa: CASSSRQNAYEQYF

j_call: TRBJ1-1
clone_size: many
v_call: TRBV20-1
d_call: TRBD1
cdr3_nt: TGCAGTGCTAGAGAGGGGGGGACAGGGCCCACTGAAGCTTTCTTT
cdr3_aa: CSAREGGTGPTEAFF

j_call: TRBJ2-2
clone_size: few
v_call: TRBV18
d_call: NA
cdr3_nt: TGTGCCAGCTCACCACGGGGGACGACGAACACCGGGGAGCTGTTTTTT
cdr3_aa: CASSPRGTTNTGELFF

j_call: TRBJ2-1
clone_size: NA
v_call: TRBV7-9
d_call: NA
cdr3_nt: TGTGCCAGCAGCTCTTCCGGGTCCTCCTCCTACAATGAGCAGTTCTTC
cdr3_aa: CASSSSGSSSYNEQFF

j_call: TRBJ2-1
clone_size: NA
v_call: TRBV12-3/TRBV12-4
d_call: NA
cdr3_nt: TGTGCCAGCAGTTTTTGGGGGAATGAGCAGTTCTTC
cdr3_aa: CASSFWGNEQFF

j_call: TRBJ1-2
clone_size: NA
v_call: TRBV30
d_call: TRBD1
cdr3_nt: TGTGCCTGGAGTCAAGGACAGGGAAACTATGGCTACACCTTC
cdr3_aa: CAWSQGQGNYGYTF

j_call: TRBJ1-5
clone_size: few
v_call: TRBV12-3/TRBV12-4
d_call: NA
cdr3_nt: TGTGCCAGCAGTTTTCAAGGCGGCGGTCAGCCCCAGCATTTT
cdr3_aa: CASSFQGGGQPQHF

j_call: TRBJ1-1
clone_size: few
v_call: TRBV6-5
d_call: NA
cdr3_nt: TGTGCCAGCAGGTTGAGAGGCACTGAAGCTTTCTTT
cdr3_aa: CASRLRGTEAFF

j_call: TRBJ1-2
clone_size: many
v_call: TRBV4-2
d_call: NA
cdr3_nt: TGTGCCAGCAGCCAAGGCAGCGTGGGAGGCTATGGCTACACCTTC
cdr3_aa: CASSQGSVGGYGYTF

j_call: TRBJ1-1
clone_size: few
v_call: TRBV7-9
d_call: NA
cdr3_nt: TGTGCCAGCAGCTTACCAGGGAAGAACACTGAAGCTTTCTTT
cdr3_aa: CASSLPGKNTEAFF

j_call: TRBJ2-7
clone_size: few
v_call: TRBV11-2
d_call: NA
cdr3_nt: TGTGCCAGCAGCTTAGCCGCCTACGAGCAGTACTTC
cdr3_aa: CASSLAAYEQYF

j_call: TRBJ1-2
clone_size: many
v_call: TRBV7-8
d_call: NA
cdr3_nt: TGTGCCAGCAGCTTCCAACAGGGCGGGCCCACCTTC
cdr3_aa: CASSFQQGGPTF

j_call: TRBJ2-7
clone_size: NA
v_call: TRBV5-1
d_call: NA
cdr3_nt: TGCGCCAGCAGCCTCAACTACGAGCAGTACTTC
cdr3_aa: CASSLNYEQYF

j_call: TRBJ2-5
clone_size: NA
v_call: TRBV12-3/TRBV12-4
d_call: NA
cdr3_nt: TGTGCCAGCACTGCCGGGACCCAGTACTTC
cdr3_aa: CASTAGTQYF

j_call: TRBJ2-1
clone_size: once
v_call: TRBV20-1
d_call: TRBD1
cdr3_nt: TGCAGTCCCCGATGGACAGGTAACTACAATGTGCAGTTCTTC
cdr3_aa: CSPRWTGNYNVQFF

j_call: TRBJ2-7
clone_size: medium-sized
v_call: TRBV7-3
d_call: NA
cdr3_nt: TGTGCCAGCAGCTTAACGGGCTTC
cdr3_aa: CASSLTGF

j_call: TRBJ2-7
clone_size: NA
v_call: TRBV15
d_call: NA
cdr3_nt: TGTGCCACCAGCAGAGATCAGGGGAGGGAGCAGTACTTC
cdr3_aa: CATSRDQGREQYF

j_call: TRBJ2-1
clone_size: few
v_call: TRBV5-1
d_call: TRBD2
cdr3_nt: TGCGCCAGCAGCTTAATGGGACTAGAAAATGAGCAGTTCTTC
cdr3_aa: CASSLMGLENEQFF

j_call: TRBJ2-5
clone_size: many
v_call: TRBV6-6
d_call: TRBD2
cdr3_nt: TGTGCCAGCAGTTACTTGGGCTCGGCGGGGGGTTTGGAGACCCAGTACTTC
cdr3_aa: CASSYLGSAGGLETQYF

j_call: TRBJ1-6
clone_size: many
v_call: TRBV6-5
d_call: TRBD1
cdr3_nt: TGTGCCAGCAGCCTCGACAGGGATTCACCCCTCCACTTT
cdr3_aa: CASSLDRDSPLHF

j_call: TRBJ2-7
clone_size: few
v_call: TRBV4-2
d_call: NA
cdr3_nt: TGTGCCAGCAGCCTGGGGAGGTTCCAAGGCGAGCAGTACTTC
cdr3_aa: CASSLGRFQGEQYF

j_call: TRBJ2-7
clone_size: NA
v_call: TRBV5-1
d_call: TRBD2
cdr3_nt: TGCGCCAGCAGCAAACAAAGCGGGGGGCTCTACGAGCAGTACTTC
cdr3_aa: CASSKQSGGLYEQYF

j_call: TRBJ2-1
clone_size: few
v_call: TRBV5-5
d_call: NA
cdr3_nt: TGTGCCAGCAGCTTGACAGAAGGCTCCTACAATGAGCAGTTCTTC
cdr3_aa: CASSLTEGSYNEQFF

j_call: TRBJ2-2
clone_size: few
v_call: TRBV5-1
d_call: NA
cdr3_nt: TGCGCCAGCAGCTGGGACTCTCCGAGGACCGGGGAGCTGTTTTTT
cdr3_aa: CASSWDSPRTGELFF

j_call: TRBJ2-3
clone_size: many
v_call: TRBV20-1
d_call: TRBD2
cdr3_nt: TGCAGTGCCGGGACTAGGCGGGGGAGCACAGATACGCAGTATTTT
cdr3_aa: CSAGTRRGSTDTQYF

j_call: TRBJ1-5
clone_size: few
v_call: TRBV20-1
d_call: NA
cdr3_nt: TGCAGTGCGCCTCGGGCGGATTATAGCAATCAGCCCCAGCATTTT
cdr3_aa: CSAPRADYSNQPQHF

j_call: TRBJ1-1
clone_size: few
v_call: TRBV11-2
d_call: NA
cdr3_nt: TGTGCCAGCAACCCTATAAGAGACGCAACTGAAGCTTTCTTT
cdr3_aa: CASNPIRDATEAFF

j_call: TRBJ2-3
clone_size: NA
v_call: TRBV5-1
d_call: TRBD1
cdr3_nt: TGCGCCAGCAGCTGGGGGACAGATTCCACAGATACGCAGTATTTT
cdr3_aa: CASSWGTDSTDTQYF

j_call: TRBJ2-4
clone_size: once
v_call: TRBV5-1
d_call: TRBD1
cdr3_nt: TGCGCCAGCAGCTTGGGCCCTTTGGACAGGGGTCTTGCCAAAAACATTCAGTACTTC
cdr3_aa: CASSLGPLDRGLAKNIQYF

j_call: TRBJ2-3
clone_size: few
v_call: TRBV7-3
d_call: NA
cdr3_nt: TGTGCCAGCAGCTCGTATCTCACCACAGATACGCAGTATTTT
cdr3_aa: CASSSYLTTDTQYF

j_call: TRBJ2-7
clone_size: many
v_call: TRBV20-1
d_call: TRBD2
cdr3_nt: TGCAGTGCTGTAGTAGCGGGAGGCGACGAGCAGTACTTC
cdr3_aa: CSAVVAGGDEQYF

j_call: TRBJ2-7
clone_size: NA
v_call: TRBV3-1
d_call: NA
cdr3_nt: TGTGCCAGCAGCCAACTACTAGGGGTCTCCTACGAGCAGTACTTC
cdr3_aa: CASSQLLGVSYEQYF